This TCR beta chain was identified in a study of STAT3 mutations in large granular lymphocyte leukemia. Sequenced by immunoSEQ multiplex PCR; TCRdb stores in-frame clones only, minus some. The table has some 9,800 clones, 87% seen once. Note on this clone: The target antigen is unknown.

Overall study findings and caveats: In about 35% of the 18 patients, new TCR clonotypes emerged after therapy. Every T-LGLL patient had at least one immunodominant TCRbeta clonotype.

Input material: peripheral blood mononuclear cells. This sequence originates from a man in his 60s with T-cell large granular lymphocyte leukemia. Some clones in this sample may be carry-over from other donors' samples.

CDR3 sequence reads: CASSPFTLGMNTEAFF. The CDR3 DNA reads TGTGCCAGCTCACCATTTACCTTAGGGATGAACACTGAAGCTTTCTTT. The rearrangement joins TRBV18 to TRBJ1-1; no reliable D call. Germline V gives CDR1 KGHSH, CDR2 LQKENI. The CDR3 consists of 16 residues. V was pared by 2 bases and J by 0 bases, with 13 bases between.